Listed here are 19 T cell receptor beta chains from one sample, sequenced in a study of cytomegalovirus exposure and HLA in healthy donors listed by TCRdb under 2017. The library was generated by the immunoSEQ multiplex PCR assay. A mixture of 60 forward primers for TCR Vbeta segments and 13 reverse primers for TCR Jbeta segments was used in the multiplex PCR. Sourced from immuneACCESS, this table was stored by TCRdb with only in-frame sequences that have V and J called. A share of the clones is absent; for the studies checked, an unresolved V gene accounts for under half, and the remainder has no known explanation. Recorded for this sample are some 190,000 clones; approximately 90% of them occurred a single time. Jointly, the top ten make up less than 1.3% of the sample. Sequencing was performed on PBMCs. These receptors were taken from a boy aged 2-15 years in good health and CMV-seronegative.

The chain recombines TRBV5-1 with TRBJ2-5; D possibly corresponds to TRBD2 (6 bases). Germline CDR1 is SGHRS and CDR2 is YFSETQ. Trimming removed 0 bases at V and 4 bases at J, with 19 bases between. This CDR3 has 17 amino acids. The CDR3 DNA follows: TGCGCCAGCAGCTTGGACCCTGCAGGAGGGTTAAGAGAGACCCAGTACTTC. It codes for CASSLDPAGGLRETQYF.

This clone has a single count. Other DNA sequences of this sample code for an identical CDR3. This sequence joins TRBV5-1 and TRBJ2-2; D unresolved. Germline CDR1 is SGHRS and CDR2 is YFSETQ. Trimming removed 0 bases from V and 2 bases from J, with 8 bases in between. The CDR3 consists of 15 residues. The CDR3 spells CASSLGAANTGELFF. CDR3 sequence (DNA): TGCGCCAGCAGCTTGGGGGCAGCCAACACCGGGGAGCTGTTTTTT. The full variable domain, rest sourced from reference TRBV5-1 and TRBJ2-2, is KAGVTQTPRYLIKTRGQQVTLSCSPISGHRSVSWYQQTPGQGLQFLFEYFSETQRNKGNFPGRFSGRQFSNSRSEMNVSTLELGDSALYLCASSLGAANTGELFFGEGSRLTVL.

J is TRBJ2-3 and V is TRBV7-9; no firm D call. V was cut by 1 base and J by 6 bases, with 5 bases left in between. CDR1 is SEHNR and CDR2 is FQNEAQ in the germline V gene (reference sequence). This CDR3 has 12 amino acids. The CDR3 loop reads CASSLDSDTQYF. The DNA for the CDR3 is TGTGCCAGCAGCTTAGATTCTGATACGCAGTATTTT. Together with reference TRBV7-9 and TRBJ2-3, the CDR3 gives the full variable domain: DTGVSQNPRHKITKRGQNVTFRCDPISEHNRLYWYRQTLGQGPEFLTYFQNEAQLEKSRLLSDRFSAERPKGSFSTLEIQRTEQGDSAMYLCASSLDSDTQYFGPGTRLTVL.

The CDR3 spells CASSTHRVGQGTDTQYF. The CDR3 coding sequence is TGTGCCAGCAGCACCCACCGGGTAGGACAGGGGACAGATACGCAGTATTTT. This chain uses TRBV7-9 with TRBJ2-3; the match to TRBD1 covers 9 bases. Germline V gives CDR1 SEHNR, CDR2 FQNEAQ (reference sequence). Unmatched junction bases numbered 12, after V lost 5 bases and J lost 3 bases. This CDR3 is built from 17 residues. Variable domain in full (rest from reference TRBV7-9 and TRBJ2-3): DTGVSQNPRHKITKRGQNVTFRCDPISEHNRLYWYRQTLGQGPEFLTYFQNEAQLEKSRLLSDRFSAERPKGSFSTLEIQRTEQGDSAMYLCASSTHRVGQGTDTQYFGPGTRLTVL.

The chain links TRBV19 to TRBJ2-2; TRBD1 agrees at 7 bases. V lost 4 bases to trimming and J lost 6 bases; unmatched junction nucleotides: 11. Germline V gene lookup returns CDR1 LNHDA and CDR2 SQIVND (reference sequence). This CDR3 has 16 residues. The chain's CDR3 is CASSRTTGSMPGELFF. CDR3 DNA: TGTGCCAGTAGTAGAACGACAGGGAGTATGCCCGGGGAGCTGTTTTTT.

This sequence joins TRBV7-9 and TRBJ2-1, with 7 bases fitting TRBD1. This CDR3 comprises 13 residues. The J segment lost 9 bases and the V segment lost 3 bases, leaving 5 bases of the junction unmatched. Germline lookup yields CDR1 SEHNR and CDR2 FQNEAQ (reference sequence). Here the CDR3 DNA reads TGTGCCAGCAGCTTGGCAGGGGGAAGTGAGCAGTTCTTC. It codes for CASSLAGGSEQFF.

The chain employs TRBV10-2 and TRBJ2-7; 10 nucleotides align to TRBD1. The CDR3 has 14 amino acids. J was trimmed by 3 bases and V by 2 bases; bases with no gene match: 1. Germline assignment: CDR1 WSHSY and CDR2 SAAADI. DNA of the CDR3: TGCGCCAGCAGTGAGCGGACAGGGGGCTACGAGCAGTACTTC. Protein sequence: CASSERTGGYEQYF.

As DNA, the CDR3 is TGTGCCAGCAGTTACCAGGGCTTGCGCTATGGCTACACCTTC. Translating gives CASSYQGLRYGYTF. V gene TRBV28 combines with J gene TRBJ1-2, with D tentatively TRBD1 (5 bases). This CDR3 is 14 amino acids long. The germline V gene has CDR1 MDHEN and CDR2 SYDVKM. V lost 4 bases, J lost 4 bases, and 13 bases lay in between.

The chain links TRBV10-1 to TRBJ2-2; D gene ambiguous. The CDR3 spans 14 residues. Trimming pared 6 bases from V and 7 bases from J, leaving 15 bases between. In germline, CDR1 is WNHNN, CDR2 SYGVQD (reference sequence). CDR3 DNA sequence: TGCGCCAGCAGCGACCCCAACAGTAGCGGGGAGCTGTTTTTT. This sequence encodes CASSDPNSSGELFF.

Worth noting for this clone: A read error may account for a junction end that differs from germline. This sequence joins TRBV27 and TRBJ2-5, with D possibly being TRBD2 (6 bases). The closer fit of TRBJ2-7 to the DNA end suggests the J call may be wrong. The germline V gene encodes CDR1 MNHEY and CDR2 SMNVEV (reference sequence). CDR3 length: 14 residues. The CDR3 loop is CASTLVPGSYEQYF. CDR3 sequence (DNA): TGTGCCAGCACTTTAGTACCCGGGAGCTACGAGCAGTACTTC.

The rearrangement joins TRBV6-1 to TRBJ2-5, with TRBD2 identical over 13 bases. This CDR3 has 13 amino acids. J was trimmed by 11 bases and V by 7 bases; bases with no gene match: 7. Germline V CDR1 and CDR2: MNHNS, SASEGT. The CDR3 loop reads CASIGLAGVPQYF. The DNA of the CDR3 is TGTGCCAGCATTGGACTAGCGGGAGTACCGCAGTACTTC.

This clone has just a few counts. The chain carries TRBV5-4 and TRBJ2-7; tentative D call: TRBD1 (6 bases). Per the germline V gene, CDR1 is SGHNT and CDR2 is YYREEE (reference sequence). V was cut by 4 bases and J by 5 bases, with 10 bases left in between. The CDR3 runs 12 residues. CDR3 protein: CASSHQGHEQYF. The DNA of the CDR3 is TGTGCCAGCAGCCACCAGGGGCACGAGCAGTACTTC.

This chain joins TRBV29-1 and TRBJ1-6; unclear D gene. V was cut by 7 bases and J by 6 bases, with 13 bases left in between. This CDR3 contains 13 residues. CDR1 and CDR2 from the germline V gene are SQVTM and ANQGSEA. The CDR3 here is CSAREQVNSPLHF. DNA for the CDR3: TGCAGCGCCCGAGAGCAGGTTAATTCACCCCTCCACTTT.

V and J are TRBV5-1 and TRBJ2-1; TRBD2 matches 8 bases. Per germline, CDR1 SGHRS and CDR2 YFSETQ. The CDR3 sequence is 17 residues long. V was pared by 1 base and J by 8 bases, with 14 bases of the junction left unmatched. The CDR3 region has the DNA TGCGCCAGCAGCTTGAGATCCAGCGGGACTAGTCAACATGAGCAGTTCTTC. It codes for CASSLRSSGTSQHEQFF.

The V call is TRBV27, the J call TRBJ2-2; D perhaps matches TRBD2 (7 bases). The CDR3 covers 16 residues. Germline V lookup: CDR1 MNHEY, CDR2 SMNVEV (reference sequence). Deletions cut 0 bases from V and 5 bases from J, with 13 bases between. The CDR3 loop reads CASSLSSRGPTGELFF. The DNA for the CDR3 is TGTGCCAGCAGTTTATCCTCGCGGGGGCCTACCGGGGAGCTGTTTTTT.

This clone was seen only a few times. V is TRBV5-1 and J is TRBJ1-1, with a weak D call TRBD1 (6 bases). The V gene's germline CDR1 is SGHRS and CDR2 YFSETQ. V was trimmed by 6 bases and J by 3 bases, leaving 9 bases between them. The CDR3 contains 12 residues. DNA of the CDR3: TGCGCCAGCAAACAGGGTGACACTGAAGCTTTCTTT. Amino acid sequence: CASKQGDTEAFF.

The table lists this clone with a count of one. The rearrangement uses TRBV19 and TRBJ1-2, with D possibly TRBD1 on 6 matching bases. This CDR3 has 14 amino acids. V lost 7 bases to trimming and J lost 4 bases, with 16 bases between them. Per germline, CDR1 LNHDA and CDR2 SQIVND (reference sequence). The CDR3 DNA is TGTGCCAGTACCCGTGACAGGCCCTCCTATGGCTACACCTTC. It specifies CASTRDRPSYGYTF.

CDR3 DNA: TGTGCCAGCAGCTTATTGCGGGAGGGGAAGGAGCAGTTCTTC. This sequence encodes CASSLLREGKEQFF. The J gene is TRBJ2-1, the V gene TRBV7-9; TRBD2 matches at 9 bases. The CDR3 covers 14 residues. Germline trimming cut 2 bases from V and 10 bases from J; bases unmatched to any gene: 6. Per germline, CDR1 SEHNR and CDR2 FQNEAQ (reference sequence).

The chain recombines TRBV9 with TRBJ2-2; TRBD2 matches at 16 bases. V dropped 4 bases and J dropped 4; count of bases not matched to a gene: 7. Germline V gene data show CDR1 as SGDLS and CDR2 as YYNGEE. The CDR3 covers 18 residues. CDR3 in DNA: TGTGCCAGCAGCTCTGGGACTAGCGGGAGGGCCGGCACCGGGGAGCTGTTTTTT. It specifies CASSSGTSGRAGTGELFF.